This T cell receptor beta chain was captured in a study of blood T cells in healthy people across ages. The table lists this clonotype with many counts. For the second PCR, which ran for roughly 7 to 11 cycles, a sample-barcoded 5' primer and a J-beta primer mix were used. Sequencing yielded, for each sample, at least 3 million paired-end reads carrying CDR3. One entry per CDR3 protein results from TCRdb running MiXCR on the 5' RACE reads. The table includes roughly 900,000 distinct CDR3 sequences, about 30% detected once. Trimming cost V 2 bases and J 9 bases, with 15 bases left between them. The CDR3 spans 14 residues.

Sample: blood. The chain is built from TRBV12-3 or TRBV12-4 and TRBJ2-3, with D perhaps given as TRBD1 or TRBD2 (6 bases each). The TCR comes from an elderly woman in good health. The CDR3 sequence: CASSLPGAAVTQYF. CDR3 DNA sequence: TGTGCCAGCAGTTTACCGGGGGCGGCGGTGACGCAGTATTTT.